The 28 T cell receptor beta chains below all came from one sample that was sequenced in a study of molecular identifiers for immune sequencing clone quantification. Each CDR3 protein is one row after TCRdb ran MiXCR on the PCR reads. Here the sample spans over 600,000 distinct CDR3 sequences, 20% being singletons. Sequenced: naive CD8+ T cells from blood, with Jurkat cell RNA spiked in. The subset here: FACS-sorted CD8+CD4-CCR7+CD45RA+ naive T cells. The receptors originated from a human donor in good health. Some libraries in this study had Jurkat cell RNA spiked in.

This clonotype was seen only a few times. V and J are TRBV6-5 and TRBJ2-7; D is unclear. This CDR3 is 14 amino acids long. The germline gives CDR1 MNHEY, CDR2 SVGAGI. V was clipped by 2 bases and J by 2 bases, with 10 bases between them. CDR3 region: CASSYGPSTYEQYF. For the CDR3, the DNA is TGTGCCAGCAGTTACGGTCCCAGTACCTACGAGCAGTACTTC.

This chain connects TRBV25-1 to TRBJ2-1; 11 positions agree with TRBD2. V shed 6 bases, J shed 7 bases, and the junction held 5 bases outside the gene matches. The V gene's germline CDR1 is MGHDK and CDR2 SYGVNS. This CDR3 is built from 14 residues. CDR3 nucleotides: TGTGCCAGCAGGACTAGCGGGAACTATAATGAGCAGTTCTTC. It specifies CASRTSGNYNEQFF. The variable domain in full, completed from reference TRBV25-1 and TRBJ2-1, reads EADIYQTPRYLVIGTGKKITLECSQTMGHDKMYWYQQDPGMELHLIHYSYGVNSTEKGDLSSESTVSRIRTEHFPLTLESARPSHTSQYLCASRTSGNYNEQFFGPGTRLTVL.

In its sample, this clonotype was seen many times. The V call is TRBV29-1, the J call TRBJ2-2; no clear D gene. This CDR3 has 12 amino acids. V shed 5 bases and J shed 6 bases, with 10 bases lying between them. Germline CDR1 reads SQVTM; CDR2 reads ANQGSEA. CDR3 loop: CSVIGGAGELFF. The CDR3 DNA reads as TGCAGCGTTATAGGTGGCGCCGGGGAGCTGTTTTTT.

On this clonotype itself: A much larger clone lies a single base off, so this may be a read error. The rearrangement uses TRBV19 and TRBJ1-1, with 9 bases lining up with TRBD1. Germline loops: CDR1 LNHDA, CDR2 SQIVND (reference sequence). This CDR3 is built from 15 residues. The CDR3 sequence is CVSSGRDRVVTEAFF. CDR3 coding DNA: TGTGTCAGTAGTGGCCGGGACAGGGTGGTCACTGAAGCTTTCTTT.

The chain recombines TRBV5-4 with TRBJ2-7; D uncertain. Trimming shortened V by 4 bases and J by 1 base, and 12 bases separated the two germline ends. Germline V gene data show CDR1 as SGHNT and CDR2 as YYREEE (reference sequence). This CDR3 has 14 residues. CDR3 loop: CASSVSPWSYEQYF. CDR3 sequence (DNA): TGTGCCAGCAGCGTGTCCCCATGGTCCTACGAGCAGTACTTC.

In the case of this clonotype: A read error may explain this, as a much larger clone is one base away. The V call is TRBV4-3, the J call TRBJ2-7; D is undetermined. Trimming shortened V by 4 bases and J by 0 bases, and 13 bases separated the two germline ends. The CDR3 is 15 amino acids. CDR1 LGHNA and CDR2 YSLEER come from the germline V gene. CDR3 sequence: CASSRTDTSSYEQYF. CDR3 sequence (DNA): TGCGCCAGCAGCCGGACCGACACGAGCTCCTACGAGCAGTACTTC.

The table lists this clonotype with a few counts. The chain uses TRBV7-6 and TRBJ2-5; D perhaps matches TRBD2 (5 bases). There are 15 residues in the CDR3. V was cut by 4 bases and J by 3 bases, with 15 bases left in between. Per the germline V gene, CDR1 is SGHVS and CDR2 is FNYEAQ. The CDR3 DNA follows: TGTGCCAGCAGCTCCTACCCCAGCGGCGAAGAGACCCAGTACTTC. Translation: CASSSYPSGEETQYF.

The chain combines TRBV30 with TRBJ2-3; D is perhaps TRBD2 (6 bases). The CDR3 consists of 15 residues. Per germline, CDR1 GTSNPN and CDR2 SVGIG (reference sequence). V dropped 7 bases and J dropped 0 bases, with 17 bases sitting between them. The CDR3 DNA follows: TGTGCCTCCAAACGGCCGGGGGTGAGCACAGATACGCAGTATTTT. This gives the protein CASKRPGVSTDTQYF.

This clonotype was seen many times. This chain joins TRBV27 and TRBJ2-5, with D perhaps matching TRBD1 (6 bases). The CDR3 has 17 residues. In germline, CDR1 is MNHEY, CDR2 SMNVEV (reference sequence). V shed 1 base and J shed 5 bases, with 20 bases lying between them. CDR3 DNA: TGTGCCAGCAGTTTATTGAGCCCCCAGGGGACCAAGGAGACCCAGTACTTC. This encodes CASSLLSPQGTKETQYF.

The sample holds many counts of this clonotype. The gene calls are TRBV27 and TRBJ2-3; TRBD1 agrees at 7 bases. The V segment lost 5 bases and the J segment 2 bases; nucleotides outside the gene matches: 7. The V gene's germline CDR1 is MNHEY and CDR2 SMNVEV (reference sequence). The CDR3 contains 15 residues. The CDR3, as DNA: TGTGCCAGCAGTGGCCGGGACAGAGACACAGATACGCAGTATTTT. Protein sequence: CASSGRDRDTDTQYF.

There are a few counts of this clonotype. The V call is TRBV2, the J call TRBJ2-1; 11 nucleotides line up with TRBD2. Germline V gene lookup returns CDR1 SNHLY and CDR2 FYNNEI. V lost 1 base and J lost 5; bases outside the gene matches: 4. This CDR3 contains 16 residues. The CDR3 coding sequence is TGTGCCAGCAGTGAAGATCTAGCGGGAGGACACAATGAGCAGTTCTTC. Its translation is CASSEDLAGGHNEQFF.

The DNA for the CDR3 is TGTGCCAGCAGTTCTAGCGGGTCCGAAAACATTCAGTACTTC. Translated: CASSSSGSENIQYF. This chain connects TRBV12-3 or TRBV12-4 to TRBJ2-4, with 8 positions matching TRBD2. CDR3 size: 14 residues. The V segment lost 4 bases and the J segment 5 bases; nucleotides outside the gene matches: 4.

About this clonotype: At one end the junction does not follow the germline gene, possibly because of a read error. CDR3 residues: CASGNDVRDSYEQHF. The CDR3, as DNA: TGTGCCTCTGGAAATGATGTTCGGGACTCCTACGAGCAGCACTTC. The genes are TRBV30 and TRBJ2-7; tentative D call: TRBD2 (6 bases). The CDR3 length is 15 residues. CDR1 and CDR2 from the germline V gene are GTSNPN and SVGIG (reference sequence).

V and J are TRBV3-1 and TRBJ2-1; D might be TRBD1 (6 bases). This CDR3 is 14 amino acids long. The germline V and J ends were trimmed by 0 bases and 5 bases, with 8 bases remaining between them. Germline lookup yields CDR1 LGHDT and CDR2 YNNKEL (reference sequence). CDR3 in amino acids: CASSQDRQDNEQFF. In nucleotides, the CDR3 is TGTGCCAGCAGCCAAGACAGACAGGACAATGAGCAGTTCTTC.

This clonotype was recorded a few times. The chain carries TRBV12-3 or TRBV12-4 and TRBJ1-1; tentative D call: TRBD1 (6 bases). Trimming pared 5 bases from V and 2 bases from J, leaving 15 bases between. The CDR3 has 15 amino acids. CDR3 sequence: CASSDPRTANTEAFF. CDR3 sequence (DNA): TGTGCCAGCAGTGACCCGCGGACAGCAAACACTGAAGCTTTCTTT.

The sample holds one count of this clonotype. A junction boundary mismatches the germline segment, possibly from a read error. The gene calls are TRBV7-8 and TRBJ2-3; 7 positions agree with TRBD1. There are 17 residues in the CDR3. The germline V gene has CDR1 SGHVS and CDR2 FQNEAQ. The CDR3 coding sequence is TGTGCCAGCAGCTTAGGTTCAGGGGGAATAAGCACGGATACGCATTATTTT. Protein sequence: CASSLGSGGISTDTHYF.

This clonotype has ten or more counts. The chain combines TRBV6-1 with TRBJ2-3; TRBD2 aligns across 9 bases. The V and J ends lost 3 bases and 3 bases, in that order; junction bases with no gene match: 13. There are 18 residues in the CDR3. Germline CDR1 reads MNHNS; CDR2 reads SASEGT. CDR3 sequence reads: CASSDYFMRGGRTDTQYF. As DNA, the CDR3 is TGTGCCAGCAGTGACTACTTCATGCGGGGGGGCAGGACAGATACGCAGTATTTT.

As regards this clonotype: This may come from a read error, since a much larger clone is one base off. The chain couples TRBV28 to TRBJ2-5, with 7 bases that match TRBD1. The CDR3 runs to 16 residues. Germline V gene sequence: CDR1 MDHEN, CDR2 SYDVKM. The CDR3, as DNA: TGTGGCAGCAGTCCGACGACAGGGTGGCTTACAGAGACCCAGTACTTC. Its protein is CGSSPTTGWLTETQYF.

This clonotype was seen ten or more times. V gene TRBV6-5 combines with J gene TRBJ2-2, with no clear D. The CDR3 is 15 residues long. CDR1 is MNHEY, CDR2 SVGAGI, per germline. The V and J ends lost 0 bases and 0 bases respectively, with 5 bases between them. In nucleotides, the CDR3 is TGTGCCAGCAGTTACTCGTCCGCGAACACCGGGGAGCTGTTTTTT. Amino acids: CASSYSSANTGELFF.

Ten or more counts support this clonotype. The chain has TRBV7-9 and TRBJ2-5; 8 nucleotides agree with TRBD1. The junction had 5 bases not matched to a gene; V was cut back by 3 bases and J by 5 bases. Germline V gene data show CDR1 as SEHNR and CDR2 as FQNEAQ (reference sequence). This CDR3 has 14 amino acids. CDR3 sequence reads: CASSLAGGHETQYF. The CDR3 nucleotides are TGTGCCAGCAGCTTGGCAGGGGGCCATGAGACCCAGTACTTC.

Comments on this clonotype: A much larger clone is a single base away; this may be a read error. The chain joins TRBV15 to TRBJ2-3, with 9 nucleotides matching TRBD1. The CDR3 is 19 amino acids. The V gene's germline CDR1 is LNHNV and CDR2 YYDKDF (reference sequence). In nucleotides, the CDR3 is TGTGCCGCCAGCAGAGACCTGGGGACAGGGTTAGGGACCACAGATACGCAGTATTTT. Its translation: CAASRDLGTGLGTTDTQYF.

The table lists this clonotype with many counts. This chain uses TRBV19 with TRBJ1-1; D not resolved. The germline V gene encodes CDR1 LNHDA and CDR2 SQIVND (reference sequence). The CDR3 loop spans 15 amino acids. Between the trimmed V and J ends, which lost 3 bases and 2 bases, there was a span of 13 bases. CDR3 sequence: CASSIGGAINTEAFF. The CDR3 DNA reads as TGTGCCAGTAGTATCGGCGGTGCTATTAACACTGAAGCTTTCTTT.

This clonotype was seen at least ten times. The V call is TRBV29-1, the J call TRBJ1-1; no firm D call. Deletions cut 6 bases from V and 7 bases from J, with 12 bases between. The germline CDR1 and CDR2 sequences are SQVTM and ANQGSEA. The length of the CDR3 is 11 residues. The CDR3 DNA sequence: TGCAGCGTACGAAAGCTGGGTGAAGCTTTCTTT. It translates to CSVRKLGEAFF.

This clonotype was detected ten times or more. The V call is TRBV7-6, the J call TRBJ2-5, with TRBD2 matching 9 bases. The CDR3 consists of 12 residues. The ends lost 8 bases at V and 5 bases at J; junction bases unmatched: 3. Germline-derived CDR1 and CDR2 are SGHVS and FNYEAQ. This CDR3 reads CASAGLAETQYF. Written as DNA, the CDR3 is TGTGCCAGCGCCGGACTAGCGGAGACCCAGTACTTC.

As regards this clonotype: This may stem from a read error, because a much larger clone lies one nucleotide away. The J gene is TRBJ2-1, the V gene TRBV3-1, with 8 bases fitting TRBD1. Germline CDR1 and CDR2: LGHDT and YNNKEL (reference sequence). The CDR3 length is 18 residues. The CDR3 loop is CASSQDGQTGGSYNEQLF. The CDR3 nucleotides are TGTGCCAGCAGCCAAGATGGCCAAACAGGGGGATCCTACAATGAGCAGCTCTTC.

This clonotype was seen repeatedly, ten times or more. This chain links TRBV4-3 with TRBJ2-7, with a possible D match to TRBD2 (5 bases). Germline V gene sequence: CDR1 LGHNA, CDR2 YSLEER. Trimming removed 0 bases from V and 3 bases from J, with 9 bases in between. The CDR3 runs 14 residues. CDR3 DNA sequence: TGCGCCAGCAGCCAAGATCGGAGCGGCTACGAGCAGTACTTC. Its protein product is CASSQDRSGYEQYF.

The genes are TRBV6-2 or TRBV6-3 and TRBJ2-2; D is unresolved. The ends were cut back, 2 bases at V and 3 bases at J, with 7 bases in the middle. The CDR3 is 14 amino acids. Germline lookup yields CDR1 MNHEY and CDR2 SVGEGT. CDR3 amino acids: CASSYAGDTGELFF. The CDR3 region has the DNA TGTGCCAGCAGTTACGCAGGTGACACCGGGGAGCTGTTTTTT.

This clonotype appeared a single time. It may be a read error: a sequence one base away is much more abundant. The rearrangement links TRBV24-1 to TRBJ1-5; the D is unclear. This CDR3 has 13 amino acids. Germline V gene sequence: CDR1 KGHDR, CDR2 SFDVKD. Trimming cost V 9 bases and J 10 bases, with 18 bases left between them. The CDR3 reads CATAAAEGLPQHF. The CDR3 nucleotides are TGTGCCACCGCGGCGGCCGAAGGATTACCCCAGCATTTT.